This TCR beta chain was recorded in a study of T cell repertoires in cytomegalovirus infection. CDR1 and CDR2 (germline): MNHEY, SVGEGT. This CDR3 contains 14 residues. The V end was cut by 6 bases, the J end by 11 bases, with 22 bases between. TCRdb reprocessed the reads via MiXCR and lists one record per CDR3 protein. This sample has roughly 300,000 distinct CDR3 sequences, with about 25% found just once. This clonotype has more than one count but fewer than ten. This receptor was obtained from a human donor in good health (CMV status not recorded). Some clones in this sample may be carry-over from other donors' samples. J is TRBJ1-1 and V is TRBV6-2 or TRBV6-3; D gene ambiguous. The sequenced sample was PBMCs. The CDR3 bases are TGTGCCAGCAGGGACTACGCCTTCGGGTATAGTGCTTTCTTT. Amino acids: CASRDYAFGYSAFF.